The next 19 T cell receptor beta chains were all read from a single sample in a study of CD8 T cells in ankylosing spondylitis. One entry per CDR3 protein, called by TCRdb with MiXCR from the 5' RACE reads. Found here are under 450,000 distinct CDR3 sequences, 20% of them singletons; the top ten hold roughly 14%. Sequences were obtained from blood, either unsorted or a sorted T cell fraction (not recorded which). The receptors derive from a male donor with ankylosing spondylitis or in good health (not recorded which).

This clonotype came up a few times. The gene calls are TRBV6-1 and TRBJ2-1; weak D call: TRBD2 (5 bases). The V and J ends lost 3 bases and 4 bases respectively, with 10 bases between them. The germline V gene encodes CDR1 MNHNS and CDR2 SASEGT. This CDR3 has 14 amino acids. For the CDR3, the DNA is TGTGCCAGCAGTGAGAGGGCCCCTTACAATGAGCAGTTCTTC. Amino acid sequence: CASSERAPYNEQFF.

J is TRBJ2-7 and V is TRBV20-1; perhaps D is TRBD1 or TRBD2 (6 bases each). The CDR3 consists of 14 residues. Trimming shortened V by 0 bases and J by 3 bases, and 12 bases separated the two germline ends. CDR1 and CDR2 (germline): DFQATT, SNEGSKA (reference sequence). This CDR3 is CSARDHEGGYEQYF. CDR3 in DNA: TGCAGTGCTAGAGATCACGAGGGGGGCTACGAGCAGTACTTC.

The chain recombines TRBV12-3 or TRBV12-4 with TRBJ1-2; the D is unclear. CDR3 size: 13 residues. Trimming removed 3 bases from V and 2 bases from J, with 7 bases in between. CDR3 nucleotide sequence: TGTGCCAGCAGTTTGATAACGAACTATGGCTACACCTTC. Its translation is CASSLITNYGYTF.

The CDR3 nucleotides are TGCGCCAGCAGCCAAAAAGACGGGACACCCTCCTACAATGAGCAGTTCTTC. Translated, it gives CASSQKDGTPSYNEQFF. The chain uses TRBV4-1 and TRBJ2-1; tentatively, D is TRBD1 (6 bases). The CDR3 length is 17 residues. Trimming took off 2 bases at V and 0 bases at J, with 14 bases between the two ends. Germline loops: CDR1 MGHRA, CDR2 YSYEKL.

This chain links TRBV2 with TRBJ2-7; D possibly corresponds to TRBD2 (6 bases). Germline values: CDR1 SNHLY, CDR2 FYNNEI. CDR3 length: 15 residues. The V end lost 6 bases, the J end lost 6 bases, and 21 bases lay between the germline ends. CDR3 amino acids: CASRYPPGEVGEQYF. CDR3 DNA: TGTGCCAGCAGGTACCCACCGGGGGAGGTGGGCGAGCAGTACTTC.

There are a few counts of this clonotype. The rearrangement joins TRBV5-6 to TRBJ2-5; 8 nucleotides match TRBD1. The CDR3 loop spans 13 amino acids. J lost 5 bases, V lost 5 bases, and 5 bases had no gene match. Germline V gives CDR1 SGHDT, CDR2 YYEEEE. The CDR3 protein is CASRRTGQETQYF. DNA of the CDR3: TGTGCCAGCAGGAGGACAGGGCAGGAGACCCAGTACTTC.

Here the CDR3 DNA reads TGTGCCACCAGCAGAGATTCTCGGGGTGCCAAAAACATTCAGTACTTC. It translates to CATSRDSRGAKNIQYF. The chain has TRBV15 and TRBJ2-4; D is perhaps TRBD2 (5 bases). The CDR3 spans 16 residues. V was clipped by 0 bases and J by 1 base, with 10 bases between them. Germline V gene data show CDR1 as LNHNV and CDR2 as YYDKDF (reference sequence).

The chain employs TRBV12-3 or TRBV12-4 and TRBJ2-1; TRBD2 is a possible D gene (6 bases). CDR3 size: 16 residues. Trimming removed 0 bases at V and 2 bases at J, with 11 bases between. The CDR3 DNA reads TGTGCCAGCAGTTTAGCTGCCGGGAGCCCCTACAATGAGCAGTTCTTC. Protein sequence: CASSLAAGSPYNEQFF.

The genes are TRBV30 and TRBJ2-2; either TRBD1 or TRBD2 may fit D (5 bases each). Trimming stripped 6 bases from V and 0 bases from J, with 26 bases between. Germline-derived CDR1 and CDR2 are GTSNPN and SVGIG (reference sequence). This CDR3 contains 19 residues. The CDR3 DNA reads TGTGCCTGCCATATCTCGGGGCAGGAGAACCCCGCGAACACCGGGGAGCTGTTTTTT. Residues: CACHISGQENPANTGELFF.

This clonotype was counted a few times. The chain has TRBV5-1 and TRBJ2-5; D is unresolved. The length of the CDR3 is 13 residues. Germline CDR1 and CDR2: SGHRS and YFSETQ. The V end lost 5 bases, the J end lost 0 bases, and 8 bases lay between the germline ends. The CDR3 DNA follows: TGCGCCAGCAGGGCAGCGTACCAAGAGACCCAGTACTTC. Residues: CASRAAYQETQYF.

A note on this clonotype: Relative to the germline gene, one junction end is altered; a read error may explain this. J is TRBJ2-3 and V is TRBV4-1; 9 nucleotides line up with TRBD2. The germline CDR1 and CDR2 sequences are MGHRA and YSYEKL. The CDR3 totals 15 residues. The CDR3 loop is CASSRIAGVTDAQYF. The CDR3 coding sequence is TGCGCCAGCAGCCGTATAGCGGGGGTCACAGATGCGCAGTATTTT.

The chain joins TRBV12-3 or TRBV12-4 to TRBJ2-3; 7 nucleotides align to TRBD2. This CDR3 comprises 15 residues. The V gene end was trimmed by 7 bases and the J gene end by 4 bases; junction bases not matched to a gene: 11. CDR3 residues: CASTAVPGLSDTQYF. Here the CDR3 DNA reads TGTGCCAGCACTGCGGTCCCGGGACTATCAGATACGCAGTATTTT.

This clonotype has a count of ten or more. J is TRBJ2-7 and V is TRBV12-3 or TRBV12-4; D unclear. The CDR3 consists of 13 residues. V lost 0 bases, J lost 1 base, and 4 bases lay in between. The CDR3 region has the DNA TGTGCCAGCAGTTTAGCGAGTTCCTACGAGCAGTACTTC. Translation: CASSLASSYEQYF.

The chain has TRBV6-1 and TRBJ2-7, with 8 nucleotides matching TRBD2. Trimming took 1 base from V and 7 from J; bases not matched to a gene: 12. The CDR3 length is 16 residues. Germline CDR1 is MNHNS and CDR2 is SASEGT. CDR3 in DNA: TGTGCCAGCAGTGAAGTAGGAGCGGGGGCCCCGGGGGAGCAGTACTTC. Protein sequence: CASSEVGAGAPGEQYF.

This clonotype was seen more than once but under ten times. This sequence joins TRBV27 and TRBJ2-2; possible D gene TRBD1, 5 bases. In germline, CDR1 is MNHEY, CDR2 SMNVEV (reference sequence). The V and J ends lost 3 bases and 0 bases respectively, with 8 bases between them. This CDR3 spans 15 amino acids. Written as DNA, the CDR3 is TGTGCCAGCAGTTTTTCCAGGGCGAACACCGGGGAGCTGTTTTTT. Protein sequence: CASSFSRANTGELFF.

The chain couples TRBV29-1 to TRBJ2-3; 7 positions agree with TRBD1. CDR1 is SQVTM, CDR2 ANQGSEA, per germline. Trimming took 4 bases from V and 0 from J; bases not matched to a gene: 7. The CDR3 is 15 amino acids. The chain's CDR3 is CSVGGQLVSTDTQYF. CDR3 coding DNA: TGCAGCGTTGGGGGACAGCTGGTGAGCACAGATACGCAGTATTTT.

This clonotype was seen more than once but under ten times. J is TRBJ2-4 and V is TRBV12-3 or TRBV12-4, with no clear D. The CDR3 is 14 amino acids. Trimming shortened V by 5 bases and J by 0 bases, and 8 bases separated the two germline ends. Here the CDR3 reads CASSPNLAKNIQYF. The CDR3 DNA reads TGTGCCAGCAGTCCGAATTTAGCCAAAAACATTCAGTACTTC.

This clonotype was picked up a small number of times. This chain links TRBV27 with TRBJ1-1, with 10 bases that match TRBD1. CDR1 and CDR2 from the germline V gene are MNHEY and SMNVEV (reference sequence). This CDR3 is built from 14 residues. The ends lost 3 bases at V and 4 bases at J; junction bases unmatched: 2. The CDR3 here is CASSFRDRGTEAFF. CDR3 nucleotide sequence: TGTGCCAGCAGTTTCCGGGACAGGGGCACTGAAGCTTTCTTT.

The chain couples TRBV12-3 or TRBV12-4 to TRBJ2-1; 7 bases line up with TRBD2. The CDR3 contains 14 residues. Trimming at V came to 2 bases and at J to 8 bases, leaving 6 bases not matched to a gene. The DNA for the CDR3 is TGTGCCAGCAGTTTACATACCCGGGGGGATGAGCAGTTCTTC. It specifies CASSLHTRGDEQFF.